This T cell receptor beta chain came from a study of blood T cell repertoires in COVID-19. Across the whole study: The analysed material was cDNA or gDNA that came from T cells, B-cell-depleted T cells, or PBMCs.

The method was immunoSEQ multiplex PCR; TCRdb's version includes in-frame clones alone and lacks a portion of them. The table lists a few hundred thousand clones, 80% to 85% of them singletons. Trimming cost V 5 bases and J 10 bases; bases outside gene matches: 7. The CDR3 has 12 residues. Germline CDR1 and CDR2: SGHRS and YFSETQ. Sequences were obtained from peripheral blood. The chain has TRBV5-1 and TRBJ2-3, with TRBD2 matching over 7 bases. The sequence was collected from a woman aged 25 to 39 who had recovered from COVID-19. The CDR3 sequence: CASRDSGGAQYF. CDR3 nucleotides: TGCGCCAGCAGGGATTCGGGAGGCGCGCAGTATTTT.